The 4 T cell receptor beta chains reported below all come from one sample, sequenced in a study of a mutant IDH1 vaccine in newly diagnosed glioma. The method was immunoSEQ multiplex PCR; TCRdb's version includes in-frame clones alone and lacks a portion of them. The sample includes roughly 56,000 clones, about 79% of them seen just once. Their recognized antigens are unknown. Documented time point: week 47, end of study. The study gave 300 ug of mutant IDH1 20-mer peptide per vaccine dose, with topical imiquimod. Here the sequenced sample was PBMCs, taken from a glioma patient whose treatment included an IDH1 peptide vaccine. The receptors here all came from a man aged 50-59 years with glioma.

The V gene is TRBV19, the J gene TRBJ1-5; the D is unclear. V lost 8 bases, J lost 5 bases, and 19 bases lay in between. CDR1 and CDR2 from the germline V gene are LNHDA and SQIVND (reference sequence). The CDR3 totals 15 residues. This CDR3 reads CASSIRVLGDQPQHF. In nucleotides, the CDR3 is TGTGCCAGTTCGATTCGCGTTCTCGGGGATCAGCCCCAGCATTTT.

The chain combines TRBV28 with TRBJ1-2; the D is unclear. Germline CDR1 reads MDHEN; CDR2 reads SYDVKM. The CDR3 loop spans 10 amino acids. The germline V and J ends were trimmed by 7 bases and 8 bases, with 8 bases remaining between them. CDR3 protein: CASNKAGYTF. DNA for the CDR3: TGTGCCAGCAATAAGGCGGGCTACACCTTC.

This chain uses TRBV9 with TRBJ2-2; tentatively, D is TRBD1 (5 bases). Deletions cut 7 bases from V and 6 bases from J, with 16 bases between. The CDR3 extends over 14 amino acids. CDR1 is SGDLS, CDR2 YYNGEE, per germline. CDR3 coding DNA: TGTGCCAGCGAAGGCAGGGAAGGGTCCGGGGAGCTGTTTTTT. Translating gives CASEGREGSGELFF.

The gene calls are TRBV5-1 and TRBJ2-5, with TRBD1 matching 7 bases. The CDR3 is made up of 15 amino acids. V was clipped by 1 base and J by 0 bases; unmatched bases: 3. Germline V CDR1 and CDR2: SGHRS, YFSETQ. The CDR3, as DNA: TGCGCCAGCAGCTTGATAGGGGGCAACCAAGAGACCCAGTACTTC. This sequence encodes CASSLIGGNQETQYF.